The following is a TCR beta chain sequence with its context. Its target is unknown. This sample is drawn from a study of CXCR3-negative and CXCR3-positive naive CD8 T cells. Notes on the study in general: The TRB CDR3s that CXCR3-positive naive cells carried were more hydrophobic than those of CXCR3-negative naive cells. Fresh PBMCs went into most assays, and CXCR3 expression partly declined after cryopreservation.

UMI-labeled 5' RACE yielded the TRB cDNA libraries. TCRdb re-called the 5' RACE reads and gives one entry per CDR3 protein, without DNA. In all, the sample yields 150,000 to 180,000 distinct CDR3 sequences. A CD45RO-CCR7+CD27+CD95- phenotype identified naive CD8+ T cells. The CDR3 sequence is 15 residues long. The germline gives CDR1 SGDLS, CDR2 YYNGEE. The source is a human donor in good health. Some clones in this sample may be carry-over from other donors' samples. The chain uses TRBV9 and TRBJ1-2; checking the TCRdb D call of TRBD1 is not possible without DNA. Input material: naive CXCR3+ CD8+ T cells from blood. Specified subset: CD45RO-CCR7+CD27+CD95- naive CD8+ T cells expressing CXCR3 (TNR3+). This chain's CDR3 is CASSEPRLGGYGYTF.